Sequencing of this T cell receptor (beta chain) was carried out in a study of blood T cell repertoires in COVID-19 (dated by TCRdb to the early 2020s). A note on the overall study: The collaborator samples originated in the United States, Italy and Spain and spanned the acute and convalescent phases of COVID-19. The sample metadata nearly always contained a de-identified subject ID, COVID-19 status, age in years and sex. HLA class I and class II types, where available, came from metadata supplied by the sample provider rather than from assay-based typing. Samples were obtained from the ongoing ImmuneRACE study (first 160 participants) and from 950 to 1,500 subjects provided by 6 global collaborators. The prospective study material was composed of cDNA or gDNA derived from T cells, B-cell-depleted T cells, or PBMCs. The repertoires were made available in a free public database intended to serve as a resource for research on the immune response to SARS-CoV-2. Deeply sampled blood TCRbeta repertoires from subjects exposed to, actively infected with, or recovered from COVID-19 were included in the dataset. The paper's findings and limits, for the study overall: The amount of clinical and demographic metadata varied by source and participant and was provided uncurated.

Of note for this clone: The antigen this receptor binds is unknown. The input lacks base qualities; no much larger clone sits a single base away.

V is reduced by 2 bases and J by 2 bases, leaving a spacing of 5 bases between them. The germline V gene gives CDR1 as SNHLY and CDR2 as FYNNEI. The cysteine opens and the phenylalanine closes a CDR3 of 13 amino acids. The CDR3 DNA has 39 bases and is translated from base 1. Whole blood was collected in K2EDTA tubes by collaborating institutions according to the institutions' own protocols. For TCRbeta analysis, collaborator samples were shipped as frozen whole blood, as isolated PBMCs, or as DNA extracted from either sample type. TCRbeta CDR3 regions were amplified from genomic DNA using the immunoSEQ Assay, a bias-controlled multiplex PCR. The paper's processing steps were these. Nucleated cell counts per sample were estimated from amplification of reference gene primers within the assay. To quantify the absolute abundance of each unique TCRbeta CDR3 rearrangement, sequence reads were collapsed and filtered. Productive Simpson clonality was computed per sample as the square root of Simpson's diversity index over productive rearrangements. TCRdb obtained this table from immuneACCESS and retained in-frame rearrangements with V and J assigned. These tables miss some clones; where compared with another copy, unresolved V genes account for less than half of the shortfall, and the remainder is unexplained. The D gene and trimming were derived from the DNA, and the V and J assignments and clone size from that table. For this sample the table gives tens of thousands of clones, of which approximately 85% were detected only once. More than 4% of the sample rests with the top ten.

This clonotype was obtained from a human donor in a cohort sampled during active COVID-19. The sequence joins TRBV2 to TRBJ2-3, with the D gene not confidently named. Sequencing was done on a sample of peripheral blood. The nucleotide sequence is TGTGCCAGCAGTGAACCCTTCACAGATACGCAGTATTTT. This encodes CASSEPFTDTQYF.